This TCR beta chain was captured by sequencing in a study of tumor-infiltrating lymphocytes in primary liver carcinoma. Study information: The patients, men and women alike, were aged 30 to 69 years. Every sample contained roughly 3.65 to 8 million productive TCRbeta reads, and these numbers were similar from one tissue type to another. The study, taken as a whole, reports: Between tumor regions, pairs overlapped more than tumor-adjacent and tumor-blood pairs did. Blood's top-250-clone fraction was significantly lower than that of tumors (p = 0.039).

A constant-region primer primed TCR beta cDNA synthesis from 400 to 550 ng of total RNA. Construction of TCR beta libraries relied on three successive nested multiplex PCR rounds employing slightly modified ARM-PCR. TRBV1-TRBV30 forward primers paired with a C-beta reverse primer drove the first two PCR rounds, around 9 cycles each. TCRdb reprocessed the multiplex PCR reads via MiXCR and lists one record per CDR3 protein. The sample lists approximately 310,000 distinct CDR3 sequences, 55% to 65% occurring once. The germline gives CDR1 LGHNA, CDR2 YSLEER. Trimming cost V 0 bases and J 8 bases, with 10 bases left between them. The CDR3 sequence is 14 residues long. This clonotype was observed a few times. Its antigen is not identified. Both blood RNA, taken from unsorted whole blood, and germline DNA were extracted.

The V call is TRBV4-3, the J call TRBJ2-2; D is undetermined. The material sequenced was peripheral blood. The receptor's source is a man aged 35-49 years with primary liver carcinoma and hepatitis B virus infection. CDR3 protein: CASSQEDKYGELFF. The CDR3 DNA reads TGCGCCAGCAGCCAAGAAGATAAGTATGGGGAGCTGTTTTTT.